This TCR beta chain came from a study of CD8 T cells in ankylosing spondylitis. Points from the study as a whole: Significant enrichment of disease-linked clones was reportedly seen in matched ankylosing spondylitis synovial fluid. Disease-linked clones were CD8+ and relatively rare in peripheral blood. A motif of under ten highly homologous TCR beta variants was seen as apparently characteristic of ankylosing spondylitis blood.

CDR1 is MDHEN, CDR2 SYDVKM, per germline. CDR3 length equals 15 residues. V shed 5 bases and J 6 bases; nucleotides not matched to a gene: 11. Each TCR beta library was made by quantitative 5'-RACE that incorporated molecular barcodes. TCRdb passed the 5' RACE reads through MiXCR, listing each CDR3 protein once. Of 45,000 to 65,000 distinct CDR3 sequences listed, approximately 8% were seen once; the top ten hold around 8.5%. There are many counts of this clonotype. The antigen is undetermined. The specimen sequenced was blood, either unsorted or a sorted T cell fraction (not recorded which). This chain joins TRBV28 and TRBJ1-1, with 8 positions matching TRBD1. This TCR derives from a female donor with ankylosing spondylitis or in good health (not recorded which). The CDR3 loop reads CASSAQQGGLPEAFF. CDR3 DNA: TGTGCCAGCAGTGCACAACAGGGGGGCTTGCCTGAAGCTTTCTTT.